This TCR beta chain emerged from a study of Graves' ophthalmopathy and Graves' hyperthyroidism. This clonotype was seen repeatedly, ten times or more. This CDR3 spans 16 amino acids. Per the germline V gene, CDR1 is MNHEY and CDR2 is SVGAGI. Germline trimming cut 2 bases from V and 1 base from J; bases unmatched to any gene: 6. From RNA, the CDR3 regions of TCR beta chains were amplified and sequenced. HTBI-primed first-round RT-PCR preceded second-round multiplex PCR. TCRdb fed the multiplex PCR reads into MiXCR, producing one record per CDR3 protein. The repertoire has hundreds of thousands of distinct CDR3 sequences, 22% of them found once; the top ten carry approximately 7.7%.

The receptor was isolated from a woman aged 18-29 years with stable Graves' hyperthyroidism. Some clones in this sample may be carry-over from other donors' samples. The chain uses TRBV6-5 and TRBJ2-7; 9 positions agree with TRBD1. Sequenced sample: peripheral blood. CDR3 DNA sequence: TGTGCCAGCAGTTACACTCCCGGGACAGGGTCCTACGAGCAGTACTTC. This gives the protein CASSYTPGTGSYEQYF.